Shown below are 10 T cell receptor beta chains from a single sample sequenced in a study of T cell responses to AZD1222 COVID-19 vaccine (dated by TCRdb to about 2021). The time point label here, explained by the study, means: about 28 days (+/-7) after the second vaccine dose. Library creation used the immunoSEQ multiplex PCR assay. The clones in this table, taken by TCRdb from immuneACCESS, are in-frame only. Not every clone is retained; where verified, under half of the shortfall comes from an unresolved V gene, and the cause of the rest is unknown. The sample has tens of thousands of clones on record, 87% of them singletons. Jointly, the top ten make up approximately 2.4% of the sample. Sample: peripheral blood, taken 28 days after the second AZD1222 dose. The source of these receptors is an adult who received the AZD1222 COVID-19 vaccine.

V usage is TRBV4-1 and J usage is TRBJ2-7; 8 bases agree with TRBD1. Trimming removed 1 base from V and 5 bases from J; junction bases left unmatched: 4. This CDR3 contains 14 residues. CDR1 is MGHRA and CDR2 is YSYEKL in the germline V gene. CDR3 amino acids: CASSQADRVDEQYF. In DNA form, the CDR3 reads TGCGCCAGCAGCCAAGCGGACAGGGTTGACGAGCAGTACTTC.

This chain links TRBV6-5 with TRBJ2-7; TRBD1 or TRBD2 may be the D gene (5 bases each). This CDR3 spans 13 amino acids. The germline CDR1 and CDR2 sequences are MNHEY and SVGAGI. The V gene lost 6 bases and the J gene lost 0 bases, with 9 bases spanning the gap. This CDR3 is CASRAGTSYEQYF. CDR3 nucleotides: TGTGCCAGCAGAGCCGGGACCTCCTACGAGCAGTACTTC.

The chain uses TRBV13 and TRBJ2-7; no reliable D call. Germline assignment: CDR1 PRHDT and CDR2 FYEKMQ (reference sequence). This CDR3 has 12 residues. Trimming took off 3 bases at V and 6 bases at J, with 9 bases between the two ends. The CDR3 DNA follows: TGTGCCAGCAGCTTCGCCAGTGCCGAGCAGTACTTC. Its protein product is CASSFASAEQYF.

The gene calls are TRBV7-9 and TRBJ2-3, with a possible D match to TRBD2 (6 bases). The CDR3 is 13 amino acids. Germline V gene lookup returns CDR1 SEHNR and CDR2 FQNEAQ (reference sequence). V was shortened by 6 bases and J by 4 bases, with 11 bases between the two germline ends. CDR3 region: CASRRLDSDTQYF. The CDR3 nucleotides are TGTGCCAGCAGACGACTAGATTCAGATACGCAGTATTTT.

This chain connects TRBV7-6 to TRBJ2-3, with D perhaps matching TRBD1 (6 bases). V lost 1 base to trimming and J lost 2 bases, with 16 bases between them. Germline V gene data show CDR1 as SGHVS and CDR2 as FNYEAQ. The length of the CDR3 is 17 residues. This CDR3 reads CASSLGPPGAFTDTQYF. CDR3 nucleotides: TGTGCCAGCAGCTTAGGCCCCCCAGGGGCCTTCACAGATACGCAGTATTTT. Variable domain in full (rest from reference TRBV7-6 and TRBJ2-3): GAGVSQSPRYKVTKRGQDVALRCDPISGHVSLYWYRQALGQGPEFLTYFNYEAQQDKSGLPNDRFSAERPEGSISTLTIQRTEQRDSAMYRCASSLGPPGAFTDTQYFGPGTRLTVL.

The chain employs TRBV18 and TRBJ2-1, with D perhaps TRBD1 (6 bases). Germline assignment: CDR1 KGHSH and CDR2 LQKENI. Trimming shortened V by 4 bases and J by 9 bases, and 13 bases separated the two germline ends. The CDR3 contains 13 residues. CDR3 residues: CASSRQQGFEQFF. The CDR3 DNA reads as TGTGCCAGCTCACGGCAACAGGGTTTTGAGCAGTTCTTC.

The rearrangement uses TRBV10-3 and TRBJ2-7; TRBD1 matches at 10 bases. J gave up 2 bases and V 8 bases, and 12 bases lay outside the gene matches. The CDR3 has 16 amino acids. CDR1 and CDR2 from the germline V gene are ENHRY and SYGVKD. CDR3 amino acids: CAIGGPGTGATYEQYF. In DNA form, the CDR3 reads TGTGCCATCGGAGGTCCAGGGACAGGGGCCACCTACGAGCAGTACTTC.

The CDR3 loop is CARYLGDWADTQYF. The CDR3 DNA follows: TGTGCCCGCTATTTGGGGGATTGGGCAGATACGCAGTATTTT. This chain uses TRBV6-4 with TRBJ2-3; D is possibly TRBD1 or TRBD2 (5 bases each). Trimming shortened V by 11 bases and J by 4 bases, and 19 bases separated the two germline ends. The CDR3 length is 14 residues. CDR1 is MRHNA and CDR2 is SNTAGT in the germline V gene.

This chain joins TRBV12-3 or TRBV12-4 and TRBJ1-1; D gene ambiguous. The CDR3 sequence is 13 residues long. Trimming took off 4 bases at V and 1 base at J, with 7 bases between the two ends. The CDR3 region has the DNA TGTGCCAGCAGTTCCGACCGGAACACTGAAGCTTTCTTT. It codes for CASSSDRNTEAFF.

This clone was seen only a few times. V and J are TRBV9 and TRBJ2-3; 11 nucleotides match TRBD1. The CDR3 is made up of 15 amino acids. Trimming cost V 0 bases and J 7 bases; bases outside gene matches: 4. Germline V gene lookup returns CDR1 SGDLS and CDR2 YYNGEE. CDR3 DNA sequence: TGTGCCAGCAGCGTAGTGGGGACAGGGGGAAATACGCAGTATTTT. This encodes CASSVVGTGGNTQYF.